This T cell receptor (beta chain) is drawn from a study of blood T cell repertoires in COVID-19. Study background: The samples span acute and convalescent COVID-19 from the United States, Italy and Spain. T cells, B-cell-depleted T cells, or PBMCs provided the cDNA or gDNA that served as material.

Concerning this clone itself: The junction and the germline gene differ at one end; a read error may be behind it.

The germline CDR1 and CDR2 sequences are SGDLS and YYNGEE. The length of the CDR3 is 15 residues. Study processing details: Nucleated cell number was recorded as an estimate derived from reference gene primer amplification. The method was immunoSEQ multiplex PCR; TCRdb's version includes in-frame clones alone and lacks a portion of them. For V, J and clone size, that table is used; D and trimming come from the DNA. The data show about 140,000 clones, 70% to 80% seen once. The sequence was collected from a woman older than 75 with active or convalescent COVID-19. The chain recombines TRBV9 with TRBJ1-2; D might be TRBD1 (5 bases). Sample: peripheral blood. DNA of the CDR3: TGTGCCAGCAGCCCCCGGGGAGGGGTGAACTATGGCCACACCTTC. It codes for CASSPRGGVNYGHTF. The full variable domain, in which reference TRBV9 and TRBJ1-2 provide the parts outside the CDR3, is DSGVTQTPKHLITATGQRVTLRCSPRSGDLSVYWYQQSLDQGLQFLIQYYNGEERAKGNILERFSAQQFPDLHSELNLSSLELGDSALYFCASSPRGGVNYGHTFGSGTRLTVV.